This is a list of T cell receptor beta chains from one sample in a study of blood T cell repertoires in COVID-19. The method was immunoSEQ multiplex PCR; TCRdb's version includes in-frame clones alone and lacks a portion of them. This sample has roughly 330,000 clones, with roughly 90% found just once. The specimen was peripheral blood. These receptors all stem from a man younger than 35 who had recovered from COVID-19. Both conserved end residues are part of each CDR3. A D gene is named only where the DNA matches it firmly. Part of the rows lack a size; the others show once, few, many or a class for expanded clones.

D gene	J gene	V gene	clone size	CDR3 DNA	CDR3 protein
-	TRBJ2-1	TRBV30	-	TGTGCCTGGAGTGTAGAGAGCCACAATGAGCAGTTCTTC	CAWSVESHNEQFF
-	TRBJ2-7	TRBV5-1	-	TGCGCCAGCAGCTCTGGTCGAGACAACACCTACTTGACCTACGAGCAGTACTTC	CASSSGRDNTYLTYEQYF
TRBD2	TRBJ2-3	TRBV6-5	-	TGTGCCAGCAGTACTAGCGGGAGGTCTGGCGATACGCAGTATTTT	CASSTSGRSGDTQYF
-	TRBJ1-4	TRBV29-1	-	TGCAGCGTTGGAGGGTTAGAAACTAATGAAAAACTGTTTTTT	CSVGGLETNEKLFF
-	TRBJ1-1	TRBV3-1/TRBV3-2	-	TGTGCCAGCAGCCCCTACGCAGGGAACACTGAAGCTTTCTTT	CASSPYAGNTEAFF
-	TRBJ2-3	TRBV7-9	-	TGTGCCAGCAGCCTGGGAGTCTCCAGAGGGGATACGCAGTATTTT	CASSLGVSRGDTQYF
TRBD2	TRBJ2-3	TRBV10-3	-	TGTGCCATCAGTGAGTCGACACTAGCGGCAACAGATTTT	CAISESTLAATDF
-	TRBJ1-1	TRBV30	once	TGTGCCTGGAGTACAGGTGGGAACACTGAAGCTTTCTTT	CAWSTGGNTEAFF
-	TRBJ2-1	TRBV7-3	-	TGTGCCAGCAGCCCAAGCCGGGACAATGAGCAGTTCTTC	CASSPSRDNEQFF
TRBD1	TRBJ1-2	TRBV27	-	TGTGCCAGCAGTCCGACAGGGTATGGCGGCTACACCTTC	CASSPTGYGGYTF
-	TRBJ2-1	TRBV5-1	once	TGCGCCAGCAGCTTAGGGAATAGCGTTGGCCTAAACAATGAGCAGTTCTTC	CASSLGNSVGLNNEQFF
TRBD1	TRBJ1-1	TRBV29-1	-	TGCAGCGTTGTCTCTACAGGGGGTAACACTGAAGCTTTCTTT	CSVVSTGGNTEAFF
TRBD1	TRBJ1-2	TRBV6-5	-	TGTGCCAGCAGCCCCGGGACAGGGGTCGGCTACACCTTC	CASSPGTGVGYTF
TRBD1	TRBJ2-2	TRBV2	-	TGTGCCAGCAGTTTGCACAGGGGGAACACCGGGGAGCTGTTTTTT	CASSLHRGNTGELFF
TRBD2	TRBJ2-1	TRBV7-3	-	TGTGCCAGCAGCCCGGGACTAGCGGGAGGAAATGAGCAGTTCTTC	CASSPGLAGGNEQFF
-	TRBJ1-2	TRBV5-8	-	TGTGCCAGCAGCTTTCCAGGGGTAATCTATGGCTACACCTTC	CASSFPGVIYGYTF
-	TRBJ1-1	TRBV2	-	TGTGCCAGCTATATGTGGAACACTGAAGCTTTCTTT	CASYMWNTEAFF
TRBD1	TRBJ2-1	TRBV13	-	TGTGCCAGCAGCCCCACCGGGACAGGGTACAATGAGCAGTTCTTC	CASSPTGTGYNEQFF
TRBD1	TRBJ2-7	TRBV19	-	TGTGCCAGTAGCGGGACAGGGGCCTACGAGCAGTACTTC	CASSGTGAYEQYF
TRBD2	TRBJ2-7	TRBV11-1	few	TGTGCCAGCAGCTCTTTTCCCGCGGGGGGCTCCTACGAGCAGTACTTC	CASSSFPAGGSYEQYF
TRBD2	TRBJ2-3	TRBV7-9	-	TGTGCCAGCAAGGGACTAGCGGGGGGTTCCTATAGCACAGATACGCAGTATTTT	CASKGLAGGSYSTDTQYF
-	TRBJ1-2	TRBV27	once	TGTGCCAGCAGTTCCCTCCTATCCGTGGACTATGGCTACACCTTC	CASSSLLSVDYGYTF
-	TRBJ2-7	TRBV19	-	TGTGCCAGTAGTCTTTCGAAACAGGTCTCCTACGAGCAGTACTTC	CASSLSKQVSYEQYF
-	TRBJ2-7	TRBV28	-	TGTGCCAGCAGTACCGGGACTCCCGACGAGCAGTACTTC	CASSTGTPDEQYF
TRBD1	TRBJ2-7	TRBV29-1	-	TGCAGCGTTGGAGACGGGACAGGCAACTACGAGCAGTACTTC	CSVGDGTGNYEQYF
TRBD1	TRBJ1-2	TRBV6-5	-	TGTGCCAGCAGTTACACTCGGACAGGGCTTCGGAGTGGCTACACCTTC	CASSYTRTGLRSGYTF
TRBD1	TRBJ2-1	TRBV19	-	TGTGCCAGTAGTGTCGGGACAGCCCGCAATGAGCAGTTCTTC	CASSVGTARNEQFF
-	TRBJ1-5	TRBV4-2	-	TGTGCCAGCAGCCAAGATGAGCCTCCATCCAGCAATCAGCCCCAGCATTTT	CASSQDEPPSSNQPQHF
-	TRBJ1-3	TRBV9	-	TGTGCCAGCAGCGTAGTCTCGGACGGGGAGAATGGAAACACCATATATTTT	CASSVVSDGENGNTIYF
TRBD1	TRBJ1-1	TRBV7-6	-	TGTGCCAGCAGCTTAGCGACAGGGGGTAGGGGCACTGAAGCTTTCTTT	CASSLATGGRGTEAFF
TRBD2	TRBJ2-3	TRBV5-1	-	TGCGCCAGCAGCTTGGGATACCGCAGCGGGATGGGCACAGATACGCAGTATTTT	CASSLGYRSGMGTDTQYF
TRBD1	TRBJ1-1	TRBV6-5	once	TGTGCCAGCAGGAGAGGGGGGACAGGGGAAGCTTTCTTT	CASRRGGTGEAFF
TRBD1	TRBJ1-4	TRBV2	-	TGTGCCACCGGGACAGGACCTTCAACTAATGAAAAACTGTTTTTT	CATGTGPSTNEKLFF